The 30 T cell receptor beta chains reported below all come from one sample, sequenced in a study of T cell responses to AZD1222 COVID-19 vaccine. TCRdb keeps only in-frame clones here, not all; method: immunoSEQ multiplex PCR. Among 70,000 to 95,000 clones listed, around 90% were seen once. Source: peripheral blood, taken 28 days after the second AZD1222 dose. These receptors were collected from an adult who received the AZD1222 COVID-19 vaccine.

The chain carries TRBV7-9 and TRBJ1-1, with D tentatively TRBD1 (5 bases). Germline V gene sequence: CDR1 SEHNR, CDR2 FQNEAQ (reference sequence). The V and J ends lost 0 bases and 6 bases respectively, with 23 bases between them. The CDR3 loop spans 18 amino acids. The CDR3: CASSLARFTRVFGSEAFF. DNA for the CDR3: TGTGCCAGCAGCTTAGCGAGATTTACCAGGGTCTTTGGTTCTGAAGCTTTCTTT.

The CDR3 region has the DNA TGCAGTGCTAGGAAAGTTTCCGAGCAGTACTTC. Translated: CSARKVSEQYF. V is TRBV20-1 and J is TRBJ2-7, with unresolved D. CDR1 DFQATT and CDR2 SNEGSKA come from the germline V gene (reference sequence). Trimming pared 3 bases from V and 6 bases from J, leaving 9 bases between. The CDR3 contains 11 residues.

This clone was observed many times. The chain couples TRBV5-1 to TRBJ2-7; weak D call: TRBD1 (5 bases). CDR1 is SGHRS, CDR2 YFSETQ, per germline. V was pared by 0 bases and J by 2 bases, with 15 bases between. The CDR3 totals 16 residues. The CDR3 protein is CASSLARKGLPYEQYF. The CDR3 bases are TGCGCCAGCAGCTTGGCCAGGAAGGGGTTGCCCTACGAGCAGTACTTC.

The chain's CDR3 is CASSLGTSGMGETQYF. In nucleotides, the CDR3 is TGTGCCAGCAGCCTAGGGACTAGCGGGATGGGGGAGACCCAGTACTTC. This chain links TRBV9 with TRBJ2-5; 13 nucleotides align to TRBD2. The CDR3 consists of 16 residues. Germline trimming cut 4 bases from V and 5 bases from J; bases unmatched to any gene: 8. The germline V gene encodes CDR1 SGDLS and CDR2 YYNGEE.

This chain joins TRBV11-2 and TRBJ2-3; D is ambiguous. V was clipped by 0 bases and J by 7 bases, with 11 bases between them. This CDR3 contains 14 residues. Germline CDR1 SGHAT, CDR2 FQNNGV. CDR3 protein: CASSLDRFPHTQYF. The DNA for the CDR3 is TGTGCCAGCAGCTTAGATCGATTTCCTCATACGCAGTATTTT.

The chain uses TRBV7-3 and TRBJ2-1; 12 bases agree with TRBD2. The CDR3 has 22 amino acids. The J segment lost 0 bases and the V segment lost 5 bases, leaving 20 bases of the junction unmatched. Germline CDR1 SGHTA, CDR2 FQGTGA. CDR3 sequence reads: CASSLISASGRELLSSYNEQFF. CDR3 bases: TGTGCCAGCAGCCTCATATCGGCTAGCGGGAGGGAATTGCTGAGCTCCTACAATGAGCAGTTCTTC.

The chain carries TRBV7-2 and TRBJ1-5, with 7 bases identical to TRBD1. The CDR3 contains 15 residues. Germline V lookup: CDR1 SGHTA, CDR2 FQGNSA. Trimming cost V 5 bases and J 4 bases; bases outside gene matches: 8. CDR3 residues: CASSPPGQRNQPQHF. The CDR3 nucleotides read TGTGCCAGCAGCCCGCCGGGACAGCGGAATCAGCCCCAGCATTTT.

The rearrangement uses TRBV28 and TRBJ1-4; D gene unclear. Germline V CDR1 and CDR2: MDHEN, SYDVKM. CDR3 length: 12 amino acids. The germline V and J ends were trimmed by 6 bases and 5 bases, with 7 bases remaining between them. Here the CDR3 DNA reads TGTGCCAGCAGACCGGGAAATGAAAAACTGTTTTTT. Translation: CASRPGNEKLFF.

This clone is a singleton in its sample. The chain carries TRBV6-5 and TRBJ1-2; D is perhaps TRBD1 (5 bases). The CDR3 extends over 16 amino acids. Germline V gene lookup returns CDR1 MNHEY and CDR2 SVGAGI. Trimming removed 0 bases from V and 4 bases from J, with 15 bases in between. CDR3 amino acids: CASSYSLIAGTYGYTF. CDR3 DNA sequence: TGTGCCAGCAGTTACTCGCTCATAGCAGGGACCTATGGCTACACCTTC.

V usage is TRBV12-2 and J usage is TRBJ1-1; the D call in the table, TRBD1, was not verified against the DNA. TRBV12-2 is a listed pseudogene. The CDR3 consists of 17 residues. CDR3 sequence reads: CASRLDIKTEDNTEAFF. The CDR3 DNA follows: TGTGCAAGTCGCTTAGATATCAAGACAGAAGATAACACTGAAGCTTTCTTT.

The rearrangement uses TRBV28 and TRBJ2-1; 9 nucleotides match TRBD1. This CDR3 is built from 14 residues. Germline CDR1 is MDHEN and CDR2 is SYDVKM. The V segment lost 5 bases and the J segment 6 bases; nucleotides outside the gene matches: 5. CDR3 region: CASSQGQGVNEQFF. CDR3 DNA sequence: TGTGCCAGCAGTCAGGGACAGGGAGTCAATGAGCAGTTCTTC.

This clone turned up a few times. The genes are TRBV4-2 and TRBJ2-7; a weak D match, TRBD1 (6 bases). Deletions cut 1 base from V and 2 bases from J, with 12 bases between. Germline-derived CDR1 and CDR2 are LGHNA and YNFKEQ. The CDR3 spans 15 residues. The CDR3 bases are TGTGCCAGCAGCCAAGCGACAGGTACAACCTACGAGCAGTACTTC. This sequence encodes CASSQATGTTYEQYF.

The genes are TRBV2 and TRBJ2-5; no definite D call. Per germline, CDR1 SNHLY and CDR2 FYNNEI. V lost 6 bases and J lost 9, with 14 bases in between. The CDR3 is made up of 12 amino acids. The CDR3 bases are TGTGCCAGCAGCGCAGACTGGCGGTCCCAGTACTTC. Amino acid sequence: CASSADWRSQYF.

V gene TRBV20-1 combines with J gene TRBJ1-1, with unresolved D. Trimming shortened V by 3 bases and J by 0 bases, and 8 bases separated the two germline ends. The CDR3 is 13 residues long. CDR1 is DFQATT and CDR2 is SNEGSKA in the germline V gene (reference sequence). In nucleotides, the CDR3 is TGCAGTGCTAGTCTTGTATTGAACACTGAAGCTTTCTTT. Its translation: CSASLVLNTEAFF.

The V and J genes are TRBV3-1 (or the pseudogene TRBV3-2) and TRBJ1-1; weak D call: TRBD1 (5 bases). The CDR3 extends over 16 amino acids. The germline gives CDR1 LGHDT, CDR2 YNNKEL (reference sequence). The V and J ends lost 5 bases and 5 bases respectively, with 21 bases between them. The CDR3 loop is CASSGRDYPRRTEAFF. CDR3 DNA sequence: TGTGCCAGCAGCGGCCGGGACTACCCCCGGCGGACTGAAGCTTTCTTT.

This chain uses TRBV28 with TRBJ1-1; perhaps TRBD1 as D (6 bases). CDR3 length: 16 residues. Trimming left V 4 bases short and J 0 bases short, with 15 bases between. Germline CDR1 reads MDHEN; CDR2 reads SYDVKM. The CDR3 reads CASSSPRGFMNTEAFF. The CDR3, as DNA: TGTGCCAGCAGTTCCCCAAGGGGGTTCATGAACACTGAAGCTTTCTTT.

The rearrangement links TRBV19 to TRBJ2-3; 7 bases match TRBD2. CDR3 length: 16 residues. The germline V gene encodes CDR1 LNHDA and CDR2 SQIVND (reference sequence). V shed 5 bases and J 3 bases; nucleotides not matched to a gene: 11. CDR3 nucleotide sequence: TGTGCCAGTAGTTTAGGCGGGAGTTCCGGGACAGATACGCAGTATTTT. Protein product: CASSLGGSSGTDTQYF.

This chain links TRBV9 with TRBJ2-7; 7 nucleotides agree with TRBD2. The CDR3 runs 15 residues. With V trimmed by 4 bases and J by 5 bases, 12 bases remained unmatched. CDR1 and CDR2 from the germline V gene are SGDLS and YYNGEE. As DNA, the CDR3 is TGTGCCAGCAGCCAGGTGGGAGGGCCGGGGAACGAGCAGTACTTC. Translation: CASSQVGGPGNEQYF.

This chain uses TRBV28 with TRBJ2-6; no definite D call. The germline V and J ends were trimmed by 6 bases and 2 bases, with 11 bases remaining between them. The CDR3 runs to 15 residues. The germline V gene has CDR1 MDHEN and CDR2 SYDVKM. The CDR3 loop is CASRIPGTGANVLTF. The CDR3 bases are TGTGCCAGCAGGATCCCCGGCACTGGGGCCAACGTCCTGACTTTC.

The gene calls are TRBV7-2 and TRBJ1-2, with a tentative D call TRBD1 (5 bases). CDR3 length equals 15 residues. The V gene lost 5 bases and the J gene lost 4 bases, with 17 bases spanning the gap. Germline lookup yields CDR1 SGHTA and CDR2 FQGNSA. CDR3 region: CASSPGGGLAYGYTF. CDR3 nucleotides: TGTGCCAGCAGCCCCGGGGGAGGGTTGGCCTATGGCTACACCTTC.

CDR3 in amino acids: CASKDRGTDTQYF. DNA for the CDR3: TGTGCCAGCAAGGACAGGGGTACAGATACGCAGTATTTT. The rearrangement links TRBV27 to TRBJ2-3, with TRBD1 matching 9 bases. The CDR3 is made up of 13 amino acids. The junction had 2 bases not matched to a gene; V was cut back by 7 bases and J by 3 bases. CDR1 and CDR2 from the germline V gene are MNHEY and SMNVEV (reference sequence).

CDR3 sequence: CASRSGHTGELFF. The CDR3 region has the DNA TGTGCCAGCAGATCGGGTCACACCGGGGAGCTGTTTTTT. The chain joins TRBV9 to TRBJ2-2, with unresolved D. Trimming cost V 5 bases and J 3 bases, with 8 bases left between them. The CDR3 length is 13 residues. Germline V lookup: CDR1 SGDLS, CDR2 YYNGEE.

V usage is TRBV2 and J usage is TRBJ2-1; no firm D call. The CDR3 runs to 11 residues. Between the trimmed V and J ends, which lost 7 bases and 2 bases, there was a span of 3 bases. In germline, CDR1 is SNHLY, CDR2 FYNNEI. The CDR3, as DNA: TGTGCCAGCACGGCCTACAATGAGCAGTTCTTC. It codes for CASTAYNEQFF. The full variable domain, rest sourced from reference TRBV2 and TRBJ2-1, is EPEVTQTPSHQVTQMGQEVILRCVPISNHLYFYWYRQILGQKVEFLVSFYNNEISEKSEIFDDQFSVERPDGSNFTLKIRSTKLEDSAMYFCASTAYNEQFFGPGTRLTVL.

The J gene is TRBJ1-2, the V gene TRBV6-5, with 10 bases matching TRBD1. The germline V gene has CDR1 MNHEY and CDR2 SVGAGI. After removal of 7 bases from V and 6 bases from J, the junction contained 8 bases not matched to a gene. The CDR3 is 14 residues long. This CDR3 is CASIKDRGTDGYTF. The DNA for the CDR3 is TGTGCCAGCATCAAGGACAGGGGGACGGATGGCTACACCTTC.

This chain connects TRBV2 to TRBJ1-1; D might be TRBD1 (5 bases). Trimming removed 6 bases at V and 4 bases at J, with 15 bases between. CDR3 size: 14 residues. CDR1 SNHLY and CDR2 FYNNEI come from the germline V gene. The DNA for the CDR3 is TGTGCCAGCAGGATGGAGGGGCTGGGCACTGAAGCTTTCTTT. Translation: CASRMEGLGTEAFF.

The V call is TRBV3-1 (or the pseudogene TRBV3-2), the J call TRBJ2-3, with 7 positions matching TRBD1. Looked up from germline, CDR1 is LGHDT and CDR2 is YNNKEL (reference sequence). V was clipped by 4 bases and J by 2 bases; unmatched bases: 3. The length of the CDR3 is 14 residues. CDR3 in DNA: TGTGCCAGCAGCCGGGGACAGCCCACAGATACGCAGTATTTT. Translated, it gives CASSRGQPTDTQYF.

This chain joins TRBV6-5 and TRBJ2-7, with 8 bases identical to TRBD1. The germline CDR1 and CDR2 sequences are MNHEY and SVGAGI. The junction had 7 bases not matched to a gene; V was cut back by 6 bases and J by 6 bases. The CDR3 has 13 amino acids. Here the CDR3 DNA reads TGTGCCAGCAGCCAGGGGGCGTTTAGCGAGCAGTACTTC. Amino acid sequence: CASSQGAFSEQYF.

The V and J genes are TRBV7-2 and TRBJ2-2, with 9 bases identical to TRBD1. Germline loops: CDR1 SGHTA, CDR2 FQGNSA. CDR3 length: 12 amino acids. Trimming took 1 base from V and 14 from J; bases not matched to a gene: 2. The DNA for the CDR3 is TGTGCCAGCAGCTTAGGGACAGGGGTACTGTTTTTT. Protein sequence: CASSLGTGVLFF.

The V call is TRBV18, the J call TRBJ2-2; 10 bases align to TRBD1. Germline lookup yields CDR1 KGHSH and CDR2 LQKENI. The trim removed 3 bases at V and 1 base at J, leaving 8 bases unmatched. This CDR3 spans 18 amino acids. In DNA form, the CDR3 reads TGTGCCAGCTCACCGGTGACAGGGGGCATGAAGAACACCGGGGAGCTGTTTTTT. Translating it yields CASSPVTGGMKNTGELFF.

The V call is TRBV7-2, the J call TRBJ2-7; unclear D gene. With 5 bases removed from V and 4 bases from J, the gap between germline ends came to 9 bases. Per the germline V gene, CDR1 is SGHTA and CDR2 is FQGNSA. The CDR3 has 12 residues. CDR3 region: CASSPNFYEQYF. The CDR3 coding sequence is TGTGCCAGCAGCCCGAACTTTTACGAGCAGTACTTC.